The 16 T cell receptor beta chains in this list originate from one sample, sequenced in a study of blood T cell repertoires in COVID-19. Using immunoSEQ multiplex PCR, the repertoire was profiled, and TCRdb retains in-frame clones only, with some absent. The table lists hundreds of thousands of clones, 81% of them singletons, with approximately 8% in the top ten. The sample consisted of peripheral blood. All receptors derive from a woman aged 80 or over with acute or convalescent COVID-19.

The chain links TRBV15 to TRBJ2-5; tentative D call: TRBD2 (6 bases). The CDR3 contains 17 residues. Germline-derived CDR1 and CDR2 are LNHNV and YYDKDF (reference sequence). V dropped 0 bases and J dropped 4 bases, with 18 bases sitting between them. The CDR3 DNA reads as TGTGCCACCAGCAGAGATCTCTTCGATCAGGGAGGAGAGACCCAGTACTTC. Amino acids: CATSRDLFDQGGETQYF.

This clone was observed a few times. The chain couples TRBV6-5 to TRBJ2-3; 7 bases map to TRBD2. This CDR3 comprises 15 residues. Losses at the gene ends were 6 bases for V and 0 bases for J; bases not matched to a gene: 6. Per germline, CDR1 MNHEY and CDR2 SVGAGI. The DNA of the CDR3 is TGTGCCAGCAGACACGGGGAGGGCAGCACAGATACGCAGTATTTT. Translation: CASRHGEGSTDTQYF.

The chain is built from TRBV12-1 and TRBJ2-5; the table's D call of TRBD1 was not tested on the DNA. TRBV12-1 corresponds to a pseudogene. There are 16 residues in the CDR3. DNA of the CDR3: TGTGCCAGCAGCTTTCCCGTCAGGCTAAGGTCGGAGACCCAGTACTTC. This encodes CASSFPVRLRSETQYF.

J is TRBJ1-1 and V is TRBV19; TRBD1 is a possible D gene (6 bases). This CDR3 is built from 13 residues. V lost 6 bases to trimming and J lost 1 base, with 9 bases between them. Germline lookup yields CDR1 LNHDA and CDR2 SQIVND (reference sequence). The CDR3: CASSDRPNTEAFF. The CDR3 DNA is TGTGCCAGTAGCGACAGGCCGAACACTGAAGCTTTCTTT. Full variable domain (rest looked up from reference TRBV19 and TRBJ1-1): DGGITQSPKYLFRKEGQNVTLSCEQNLNHDAMYWYRQDPGQGLRLIYYSQIVNDFQKGDIAEGYSVSREKKESFPLTVTSAQKNPTAFYLCASSDRPNTEAFFGQGTRLTVV.

The V call is TRBV18, the J call TRBJ1-2; 9 bases match TRBD1. CDR3 length: 15 residues. The J segment lost 2 bases and the V segment lost 4 bases, leaving 5 bases of the junction unmatched. CDR1 and CDR2 (germline): KGHSH, LQKENI. This CDR3 reads CASSRTGGENYGYTF. CDR3 in DNA: TGTGCCAGCTCACGTACAGGGGGCGAAAACTATGGCTACACCTTC.

The chain uses TRBV14 and TRBJ1-6; 7 positions match TRBD1. CDR1 SGHDN and CDR2 FVKESK come from the germline V gene. The CDR3 loop spans 15 amino acids. V lost 1 base, J lost 7 bases, and 4 bases stayed unmatched. CDR3 sequence reads: CASSQATGENSPLHF. CDR3 in DNA: TGTGCCAGCAGCCAAGCAACAGGGGAAAATTCACCCCTCCACTTT. Full variable domain (missing parts from reference TRBV14 and TRBJ1-6): EAGVTQFPSHSVIEKGQTVTLRCDPISGHDNLYWYRRVMGKEIKFLLHFVKESKQDESGMPNNRFLAERTGGTYSTLKVQPAELEDSGVYFCASSQATGENSPLHFGNGTRLTVT.

This clone was found once. V and J are TRBV5-1 and TRBJ2-3; D call uncertain. V was pared by 1 base and J by 0 bases, with 9 bases between. The CDR3 totals 15 residues. The germline V gene encodes CDR1 SGHRS and CDR2 YFSETQ. The chain's CDR3 is CASSLRQTSTDTQYF. The CDR3 nucleotides read TGCGCCAGCAGCTTGAGGCAGACTAGCACAGATACGCAGTATTTT.

The chain joins TRBV5-4 to TRBJ2-1, with D tentatively TRBD1 (5 bases). Deletions cut 0 bases from V and 8 bases from J, with 9 bases between. CDR1 SGHNT and CDR2 YYREEE come from the germline V gene (reference sequence). The CDR3 runs to 13 residues. CDR3 DNA sequence: TGTGCCAGCAGCTTGGACAGGCAGGATGAGCAGTTCTTC. The encoded protein is CASSLDRQDEQFF.

The V and J genes are TRBV25-1 and TRBJ2-7; 7 bases agree with TRBD2. The CDR3 extends over 15 amino acids. The J segment lost 5 bases and the V segment lost 6 bases, leaving 13 bases of the junction unmatched. Germline assignment: CDR1 MGHDK and CDR2 SYGVNS. Here the CDR3 DNA reads TGTGCCAGCAGGGCCGAGGGCGGGAGAACCAACGAGCAGTACTTC. Encoded protein: CASRAEGGRTNEQYF.

The table lists this clone with a count of one. The CDR3 reads CATSRERPVNQPQHF. Written as DNA, the CDR3 is TGTGCCACCAGCAGAGAGAGGCCAGTTAATCAGCCCCAGCATTTT. The chain has TRBV15 and TRBJ1-5; no definite D call. The CDR3 length is 15 residues. Trimming pared 0 bases from V and 4 bases from J, leaving 10 bases between. CDR1 and CDR2 (germline): LNHNV, YYDKDF (reference sequence).

The V and J genes are TRBV3-1 (or the pseudogene TRBV3-2) and TRBJ1-2; 11 bases map to TRBD1. J was trimmed by 14 bases and V by 5 bases; bases with no gene match: 10. Germline V gene data show CDR1 as LGHDT and CDR2 as YNNKEL (reference sequence). The CDR3 is 13 amino acids. CDR3 amino acids: CASSYRDRGRETF. The CDR3 nucleotides are TGTGCCAGCAGCTACCGGGACAGGGGGAGGGAGACCTTC.

The gene calls are TRBV3-1 (or the pseudogene TRBV3-2) and TRBJ1-1, with D possibly matching TRBD1 (6 bases). Trimming stripped 2 bases from V and 7 bases from J, with 20 bases between. CDR3 length: 16 residues. Germline lookup yields CDR1 LGHDT and CDR2 YNNKEL (reference sequence). CDR3 in DNA: TGTGCCAGCAGCCAACGCGCCCCCCGGGGGGGCAGTGAAGCTTTCTTT. Residues: CASSQRAPRGGSEAFF.

The chain is built from TRBV19 and TRBJ2-1; 8 bases are a match to TRBD2. Germline V gene data show CDR1 as LNHDA and CDR2 as SQIVND (reference sequence). The CDR3 sequence is 13 residues long. After removal of 4 bases from V and 9 bases from J, the junction contained 5 bases not matched to a gene. Written as DNA, the CDR3 is TGTGCCAGTAGTACGGGAGGGGATACTGAGCAGTTCTTC. Encoded protein: CASSTGGDTEQFF.

The rearrangement uses TRBV28 and TRBJ1-2; the match to TRBD1 covers 9 bases. With V trimmed by 6 bases and J by 4 bases, 3 bases remained unmatched. The CDR3 loop spans 13 amino acids. CDR1 is MDHEN, CDR2 SYDVKM, per germline. The CDR3 sequence is CASSQTGGYGYTF. DNA for the CDR3: TGTGCCAGCAGCCAGACAGGGGGCTATGGCTACACCTTC.

The rearrangement uses TRBV9 and TRBJ2-1, with D possibly matching TRBD1 (6 bases). The CDR3 spans 14 residues. Trimming pared 0 bases from V and 10 bases from J, leaving 14 bases between. Germline V gene data show CDR1 as SGDLS and CDR2 as YYNGEE. The CDR3 DNA reads TGTGCCAGCAGCGTAGGGGCGGGCCAGGGGGAGCAGTTCTTC. Translating it yields CASSVGAGQGEQFF.

The V gene is TRBV9, the J gene TRBJ2-1; the match to TRBD2 covers 10 bases. The CDR3 consists of 18 residues. The V and J ends lost 0 bases and 6 bases, in that order; junction bases with no gene match: 12. Germline V lookup: CDR1 SGDLS, CDR2 YYNGEE. Here the CDR3 DNA reads TGTGCCAGCAGCGTAGCATCGGGGCTAGCGGGAGTCCGCAATGAGCAGTTCTTC. Its translation is CASSVASGLAGVRNEQFF.